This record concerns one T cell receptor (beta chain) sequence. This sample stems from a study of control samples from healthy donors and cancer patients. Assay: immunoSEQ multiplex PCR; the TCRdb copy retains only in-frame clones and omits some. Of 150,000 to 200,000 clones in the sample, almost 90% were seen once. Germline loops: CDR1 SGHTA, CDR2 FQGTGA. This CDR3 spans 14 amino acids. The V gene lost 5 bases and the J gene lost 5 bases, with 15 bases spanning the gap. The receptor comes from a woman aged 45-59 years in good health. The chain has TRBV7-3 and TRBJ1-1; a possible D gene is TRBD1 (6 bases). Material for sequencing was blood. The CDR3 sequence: CASSPLGGRTEAFF. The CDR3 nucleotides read TGTGCCAGCAGCCCTTTGGGGGGCAGAACTGAAGCTTTCTTT. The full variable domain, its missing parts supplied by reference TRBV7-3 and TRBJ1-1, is GAGVSQTPSNKVTEKGKYVELRCDPISGHTALYWYRQSLGQGPEFLIYFQGTGAADDSGLPNDRFFAVRPEGSVSTLKIQRTERGDSAVYLCASSPLGGRTEAFFGQGTRLTVV.